The 25 T cell receptor beta chains presented below share a single source sample, sequenced in a study of blood T cell repertoires in COVID-19. Assay: immunoSEQ multiplex PCR; the TCRdb copy retains only in-frame clones and omits some. The sample includes under 200,000 clones, over 80% seen only once; the top ten take 3.5% to 5%. Sequencing was performed on PBMCs or T cells enriched from blood (not recorded which). The receptors here all came from a woman aged 50 to 60 who had recovered from COVID-19.

The rearrangement uses TRBV27 and TRBJ2-1; D unclear. Germline CDR1 MNHEY, CDR2 SMNVEV (reference sequence). V lost 6 bases, J lost 3 bases, and 15 bases lay in between. The CDR3 contains 15 residues. CDR3 DNA sequence: TGTGCCAGCAGCCCGAGGTCGAACAACTACAATGAGCAGTTCTTC. Translation: CASSPRSNNYNEQFF.

This clone occurred a few times. The chain has TRBV9 and TRBJ2-2; no reliable D call. With 4 bases removed from V and 5 bases from J, the gap between germline ends came to 12 bases. Per the germline V gene, CDR1 is SGDLS and CDR2 is YYNGEE. The CDR3 consists of 14 residues. The CDR3 loop reads CASSPSTLTGELFF. The CDR3 DNA follows: TGTGCCAGCAGCCCCTCAACCCTAACCGGGGAGCTGTTTTTT. Full variable domain (outside the CDR3, taken from reference TRBV9 and TRBJ2-2): DSGVTQTPKHLITATGQRVTLRCSPRSGDLSVYWYQQSLDQGLQFLIQYYNGEERAKGNILERFSAQQFPDLHSELNLSSLELGDSALYFCASSPSTLTGELFFGEGSRLTVL.

This chain joins TRBV5-1 and TRBJ1-2; 8 nucleotides match TRBD1. This CDR3 contains 13 residues. In germline, CDR1 is SGHRS, CDR2 YFSETQ. Trimming took 2 bases from V and 7 from J; bases not matched to a gene: 4. CDR3 sequence: CASSFGTGAGYTF. The CDR3 DNA is TGCGCCAGCAGCTTTGGGACAGGTGCTGGCTACACCTTC. Full variable domain (outside the CDR3, taken from reference TRBV5-1 and TRBJ1-2): KAGVTQTPRYLIKTRGQQVTLSCSPISGHRSVSWYQQTPGQGLQFLFEYFSETQRNKGNFPGRFSGRQFSNSRSEMNVSTLELGDSALYLCASSFGTGAGYTFGSGTRLTVV.

The V and J genes are TRBV19 and TRBJ1-5, with a tentative D call TRBD1 (5 bases). This CDR3 has 13 residues. CDR1 is LNHDA, CDR2 SQIVND, per germline (reference sequence). Trimming removed 3 bases at V and 8 bases at J, with 11 bases between. The CDR3 bases are TGTGCCAGTAGTATCCCAGGGCAAAAGCCCCAGCATTTT. It is translated as CASSIPGQKPQHF.

J is TRBJ1-2 and V is TRBV11-2; D is possibly TRBD1 (6 bases). The CDR3 is made up of 13 amino acids. Trimming stripped 5 bases from V and 3 bases from J, with 10 bases between. Germline CDR1 is SGHAT and CDR2 is FQNNGV. In nucleotides, the CDR3 is TGTGCCAGCAGCCACAGGGCGGACTATGGCTACACCTTC. Its translation: CASSHRADYGYTF.

The J gene is TRBJ1-6, the V gene TRBV14; tentative D call: TRBD1 (5 bases). With 4 bases removed from V and 6 bases from J, the gap between germline ends came to 10 bases. Germline CDR1 and CDR2: SGHDN and FVKESK. The CDR3 contains 14 residues. DNA for the CDR3: TGTGCCAGCAGCCGGAGACAGATTAATTCACCCCTCCACTTT. The encoded protein is CASSRRQINSPLHF.

The chain employs TRBV10-3 and TRBJ2-3; TRBD1 matches 10 bases. CDR3 length equals 15 residues. Per the germline V gene, CDR1 is ENHRY and CDR2 is SYGVKD. The V segment lost 2 bases and the J segment 6 bases; nucleotides outside the gene matches: 5. This CDR3 is CAISEGTGASDTQYF. The DNA of the CDR3 is TGTGCCATCAGTGAGGGGACAGGGGCTTCCGATACGCAGTATTTT.

The V call is TRBV12-3 or TRBV12-4, the J call TRBJ1-6; D is unresolved. Trimming left V 3 bases short and J 10 bases short, with 4 bases between. This CDR3 spans 11 amino acids. The CDR3 DNA follows: TGTGCCAGCAGTTTGCGGTCACCCCTCCACTTT. It is translated as CASSLRSPLHF.

The CDR3 protein is CASSQTSSGNTIYF. The CDR3 DNA follows: TGTGCCAGCAGCCAGACAAGCTCTGGAAACACCATATATTTT. The V and J genes are TRBV6-6 and TRBJ1-3, with D hard to call. The CDR3 contains 14 residues. The germline V and J ends were trimmed by 6 bases and 0 bases, with 9 bases remaining between them. Germline values: CDR1 MNHNY, CDR2 SVGAGI (reference sequence).

Notes on this clone: Other nucleotide sequences in the sample specify the same CDR3. The chain combines TRBV5-1 with TRBJ1-2; a weak D match, TRBD1 (5 bases). V shed 4 bases and J shed 4 bases, with 14 bases lying between them. This CDR3 is built from 14 residues. Germline V gene lookup returns CDR1 SGHRS and CDR2 YFSETQ. CDR3 region: CASSPGTGGYGYTF. DNA for the CDR3: TGCGCCAGCAGCCCGGGTACCGGGGGCTATGGCTACACCTTC.

This sequence joins TRBV24-1 and TRBJ1-4; TRBD1 might be the D (6 bases). Deletions cut 3 bases from V and 5 bases from J, with 12 bases between. Germline V lookup: CDR1 KGHDR, CDR2 SFDVKD. The CDR3 is 15 residues long. The DNA for the CDR3 is TGTGCCACCAGTGATGCTGAGAGGGGGAATGAAAAACTGTTTTTT. Translated: CATSDAERGNEKLFF.

This clone was found once. This sequence joins TRBV5-1 and TRBJ1-1, with D possibly being TRBD1 (6 bases). With 1 base removed from V and 1 base from J, the gap between germline ends came to 11 bases. The CDR3 spans 15 residues. Germline V CDR1 and CDR2: SGHRS, YFSETQ. The CDR3 region has the DNA TGCGCCAGCAGCTTGACGATGGACAGGAACACTGAAGCTTTCTTT. This codes for CASSLTMDRNTEAFF.

V gene TRBV10-2 combines with J gene TRBJ2-5; 11 nucleotides agree with TRBD2. Germline V gives CDR1 WSHSY, CDR2 SAAADI. The CDR3 covers 14 residues. V gave up 8 bases and J gave up 2 bases; unmatched junction bases: 4. This CDR3 is CASGTSGNQETQYF. The CDR3, as DNA: TGCGCCAGCGGGACTAGCGGTAATCAAGAGACCCAGTACTTC.

The chain combines TRBV12-3 or TRBV12-4 with TRBJ1-5; no reliable D call. V lost 3 bases, J lost 4 bases, and 4 bases lay in between. The CDR3 sequence is 12 residues long. The CDR3 loop is CASSFRNQPQHF. DNA for the CDR3: TGTGCCAGCAGTTTTAGAAATCAGCCCCAGCATTTT.

This clone was seen just once. The J gene is TRBJ1-2, the V gene TRBV3-1 (or the pseudogene TRBV3-2), with TRBD1 as a possible D gene (6 bases). Germline values: CDR1 LGHDT, CDR2 YNNKEL (reference sequence). This CDR3 has 13 residues. Between the trimmed V and J ends, which lost 4 bases and 6 bases, there was a span of 12 bases. CDR3 coding DNA: TGTGCCAGCAGCCCCGGACAGCACGATGGCTACACCTTC. It specifies CASSPGQHDGYTF.

CDR3 bases: TGCAGCGTTGTAGGGGGGGTAAGGACTGAAGCTTTCTTT. This codes for CSVVGGVRTEAFF. The rearrangement joins TRBV29-1 to TRBJ1-1, with D perhaps TRBD1 (6 bases). Germline CDR1 and CDR2: SQVTM and ANQGSEA. This CDR3 has 13 residues. Trimming cost V 4 bases and J 5 bases, with 14 bases left between them.

J is TRBJ2-5 and V is TRBV7-3, with 11 nucleotides matching TRBD2. CDR3 length: 14 amino acids. Germline values: CDR1 SGHTA, CDR2 FQGTGA. The trim removed 6 bases at V and 5 bases at J, leaving 5 bases unmatched. The CDR3 nucleotides read TGTGCCAGCAGTACTAGCGGGGGATATGAGACCCAGTACTTC. Encoded protein: CASSTSGGYETQYF.

The CDR3 loop is CARRNRVILGQPQHF. The CDR3 DNA is TGTGCCAGGCGGAACAGGGTCATACTGGGTCAGCCCCAGCATTTT. The chain combines TRBV19 with TRBJ1-5; weak D call: TRBD1 (6 bases). V lost 9 bases to trimming and J lost 6 bases, with 21 bases between them. The germline V gene encodes CDR1 LNHDA and CDR2 SQIVND (reference sequence). CDR3 size: 15 residues.

This chain joins TRBV4-1 and TRBJ1-2; 7 bases agree with TRBD1. V lost 2 bases and J lost 5; bases outside the gene matches: 5. The CDR3 runs to 14 residues. Germline-derived CDR1 and CDR2 are MGHRA and YSYEKL. CDR3 protein: CASSQSGTVYGYTF. DNA of the CDR3: TGCGCCAGCAGCCAATCCGGGACAGTATATGGCTACACCTTC.

The gene calls are TRBV18 and TRBJ1-1, with D perhaps matching TRBD1 (6 bases). Germline lookup yields CDR1 KGHSH and CDR2 LQKENI. The CDR3 spans 13 residues. V dropped 8 bases and J dropped 3 bases, with 13 bases sitting between them. CDR3 residues: CASAPQGHTEAFF. CDR3 nucleotides: TGTGCCAGCGCTCCTCAGGGGCACACTGAAGCTTTCTTT.

The chain is built from TRBV27 and TRBJ2-3; D possibly corresponds to TRBD2 (6 bases). The CDR3 length is 11 residues. Trimming cost V 6 bases and J 11 bases, with 12 bases left between them. CDR1 and CDR2 from the germline V gene are MNHEY and SMNVEV (reference sequence). In DNA, the CDR3 is TGTGCCAGCAGCCAAGGGACTCTGCAGTATTTT. Its translation: CASSQGTLQYF.

The rearrangement uses TRBV11-3 and TRBJ1-6; the match to TRBD1 covers 8 bases. V gave up 3 bases and J gave up 9 bases; unmatched junction bases: 4. The CDR3 length is 14 residues. Per germline, CDR1 SGHNT and CDR2 YENEEA. CDR3 residues: CASSFGQGSSPLHF. CDR3 nucleotides: TGTGCCAGCAGCTTCGGACAGGGATCTTCACCCCTCCACTTT.

Only a few counts were recorded for this clone. The rearrangement joins TRBV19 to TRBJ2-1, with 8 bases that match TRBD1. The CDR3 sequence is 15 residues long. Trimming took 7 bases from V and 5 from J; bases not matched to a gene: 10. CDR1 is LNHDA, CDR2 SQIVND, per germline (reference sequence). CDR3 residues: CASTGQGSIHNEQFF. DNA of the CDR3: TGTGCCAGTACCGGACAGGGTTCGATCCACAATGAGCAGTTCTTC.

The chain is built from TRBV7-9 and TRBJ2-7; TRBD2 aligns across 10 bases. V gave up 4 bases and J gave up 0 bases; unmatched junction bases: 9. The germline V gene has CDR1 SEHNR and CDR2 FQNEAQ (reference sequence). This CDR3 comprises 17 residues. The CDR3 is CASSSEFSGRSSYEQYV. The CDR3 nucleotides are TGTGCCAGCAGCTCAGAATTTAGCGGGAGGAGCTCCTACGAGCAGTACGTC.

This chain uses TRBV6-5 with TRBJ1-2; TRBD1 aligns across 7 bases. Germline trimming cut 5 bases from V and 4 bases from J; bases unmatched to any gene: 4. Per the germline V gene, CDR1 is MNHEY and CDR2 is SVGAGI. CDR3 length: 13 amino acids. CDR3 residues: CASSQQGSYGYTF. The CDR3 DNA reads as TGTGCCAGCAGTCAACAGGGGAGCTATGGCTACACCTTC.